The 27 T cell receptor beta chains presented below share a single source sample, sequenced in a study of graft-versus-host responses after intestinal transplantation. Processing released intraepithelial and lamina propria lymphocytes from the graft tissue. Clones were read by immunoSEQ multiplex PCR, and TCRdb kept only the in-frame ones, dropping some. Here the sample spans just over 8,000 clones, almost 70% being singletons. Specimen: ileum tissue, collected 450 to 460 days after transplant. The source is a human patient who received an intestinal transplant, so some T cells may come from the graft donor.

The chain is built from TRBV19 and TRBJ2-3; TRBD1 agrees at 8 bases. V was pared by 6 bases and J by 4 bases, with 9 bases of the junction left unmatched. The germline gives CDR1 LNHDA, CDR2 SQIVND (reference sequence). The length of the CDR3 is 15 residues. CDR3 loop: CASSQGSTGADTQYF. The CDR3 nucleotides read TGTGCCAGTAGCCAGGGGTCGACAGGGGCAGATACGCAGTATTTT.

The chain uses TRBV7-3 and TRBJ2-1; 12 bases align to TRBD2. Germline V gene sequence: CDR1 SGHTA, CDR2 FQGTGA. With 2 bases clipped from V and 5 bases from J, the junction kept 4 bases outside the gene matches. CDR3 length: 16 amino acids. The CDR3 bases are TGTGCCAGCAGCTTATCTAGCGGGGGGGCCCACAATGAGCAGTTCTTC. Residues: CASSLSSGGAHNEQFF.

The sample holds a few counts of this clone. V usage is TRBV7-6 and J usage is TRBJ2-3; D is undetermined. V was clipped by 6 bases and J by 4 bases, with 11 bases between them. The germline V gene encodes CDR1 SGHVS and CDR2 FNYEAQ. The CDR3 is made up of 13 amino acids. The CDR3 region has the DNA TGTGCCAGCAGGGGCCGGTCGGCAGATACGCAGTATTTT. Its protein product is CASRGRSADTQYF. The full variable domain, rest sourced from reference TRBV7-6 and TRBJ2-3, is GAGVSQSPRYKVTKRGQDVALRCDPISGHVSLYWYRQALGQGPEFLTYFNYEAQQDKSGLPNDRFSAERPEGSISTLTIQRTEQRDSAMYRCASRGRSADTQYFGPGTRLTVL.

The chain employs TRBV29-1 and TRBJ2-3; D is perhaps TRBD1 or TRBD2 (5 bases each). Germline CDR1 reads SQVTM; CDR2 reads ANQGSEA. The CDR3 consists of 14 residues. Deletions cut 2 bases from V and 6 bases from J, with 15 bases between. The CDR3 DNA reads TGCAGCGTTGAATTCGCTGGGGGACGGGATACGCAGTATTTT. Amino acid sequence: CSVEFAGGRDTQYF.

There are a few counts of this clone. The chain has TRBV6-5 and TRBJ2-7, with no clear D. Trimming stripped 4 bases from V and 4 bases from J, with 11 bases between. The germline gives CDR1 MNHEY, CDR2 SVGAGI. This CDR3 is built from 13 residues. CDR3 loop: CASSLGRSYEQYV. The CDR3 bases are TGTGCCAGCAGTTTAGGACGTAGTTACGAGCAGTACGTC.

The chain has TRBV5-6 and TRBJ1-5, with 8 bases that match TRBD1. CDR3 length equals 18 residues. The trim removed 0 bases at V and 0 bases at J, leaving 8 bases unmatched. Per the germline V gene, CDR1 is SGHDT and CDR2 is YYEEEE. For the CDR3, the DNA is TGTGCCAGCAGCTTGGCCGGACAGGGCGTTTTTAGCAATCAGCCCCAGCATTTT. It is translated as CASSLAGQGVFSNQPQHF.

The chain couples TRBV9 to TRBJ2-2, with 8 bases identical to TRBD2. The CDR3 spans 16 residues. Germline CDR1 reads SGDLS; CDR2 reads YYNGEE. V dropped 1 base and J dropped 3; count of bases not matched to a gene: 5. DNA of the CDR3: TGTGCCAGCAGCGTATTGTCGGGAGGGGACACCGGGGAGCTGTTTTTT. Protein: CASSVLSGGDTGELFF.

The V and J genes are TRBV5-5 and TRBJ2-2; 9 bases line up with TRBD1. J was trimmed by 5 bases and V by 0 bases; bases with no gene match: 8. The CDR3 runs 17 residues. CDR1 is SGHKS and CDR2 is YYEKEE in the germline V gene (reference sequence). The CDR3, as DNA: TGTGCCAGCAGCTTGGATCCGGGACAGGGTTCAACCGGGGAGCTGTTTTTT. The encoded protein is CASSLDPGQGSTGELFF.

The chain recombines TRBV9 with TRBJ1-4; 9 nucleotides line up with TRBD1. The ends lost 0 bases at V and 3 bases at J; junction bases unmatched: 9. The CDR3 consists of 18 residues. Germline assignment: CDR1 SGDLS and CDR2 YYNGEE. This CDR3 is CASSVDGTGLSANEKLFF. The CDR3 region has the DNA TGTGCCAGCAGCGTAGACGGGACAGGGCTTTCTGCTAATGAAAAACTGTTTTTT.

In this sample, this clone turned up a few times. This chain uses TRBV4-1 with TRBJ1-1; D not certain. The V gene lost 0 bases and the J gene lost 1 base, with 9 bases spanning the gap. There are 15 residues in the CDR3. Germline-derived CDR1 and CDR2 are MGHRA and YSYEKL. Here the CDR3 reads CASSQDVSPNTEAFF. CDR3 in DNA: TGCGCCAGCAGCCAAGACGTGTCGCCGAACACTGAAGCTTTCTTT.

This rearrangement joins TRBV5-1 to TRBJ1-2; perhaps TRBD1 as D (6 bases). Trimming pared 5 bases from V and 3 bases from J, leaving 17 bases between. Germline V gene sequence: CDR1 SGHRS, CDR2 YFSETQ. This CDR3 comprises 15 residues. CDR3 nucleotides: TGCGCCAGCAGACGGGGATGGGGGGCTTACTATGGCTACACCTTC. Translating gives CASRRGWGAYYGYTF.

V is TRBV27 and J is TRBJ2-1; D is uncertain. Trimming removed 5 bases from V and 7 bases from J, with 9 bases in between. The CDR3 contains 12 residues. Germline V gene sequence: CDR1 MNHEY, CDR2 SMNVEV (reference sequence). The CDR3 DNA follows: TGTGCCAGCAGTGAGTCGGTGAATGAGCAGTTCTTC. It encodes CASSESVNEQFF.

This clone was observed a handful of times. The V and J genes are TRBV4-1 and TRBJ2-2, with D unclear. CDR1 is MGHRA and CDR2 is YSYEKL in the germline V gene. The length of the CDR3 is 13 residues. Trimming removed 0 bases at V and 6 bases at J, with 5 bases between. For the CDR3, the DNA is TGCGCCAGCAGCCAAGATGTGTCCGGGGAGCTGTTTTTT. Translating gives CASSQDVSGELFF.

CDR3 coding DNA: TGTGCCAGCAGTGAAGGGGGTTTTTATGGCTACACCTTC. This encodes CASSEGGFYGYTF. The chain is built from TRBV6-1 and TRBJ1-2; D gene unclear. V lost 1 base and J lost 5, with 8 bases in between. The germline gives CDR1 MNHNS, CDR2 SASEGT. The CDR3 extends over 13 amino acids.

The V call is TRBV6-6, the J call TRBJ2-2; D may be TRBD2 (5 bases). The V gene's germline CDR1 is MNHNY and CDR2 SVGAGI (reference sequence). V was clipped by 7 bases and J by 0 bases, with 12 bases between them. The CDR3 totals 15 residues. The CDR3 sequence is CASTKTIANTGELFF. The CDR3 DNA is TGTGCCAGCACTAAGACTATAGCGAACACCGGGGAGCTGTTTTTT.

This chain joins TRBV28 and TRBJ1-6; 7 positions match TRBD1. This CDR3 has 17 amino acids. The germline V gene has CDR1 MDHEN and CDR2 SYDVKM. V shed 6 bases and J 0 bases; nucleotides not matched to a gene: 8. Here the CDR3 reads CASRLTTGSSYNSPLHF. The CDR3 DNA reads TGTGCCAGCAGACTTACGACAGGGAGCTCCTATAATTCACCCCTCCACTTT.

This clone has a handful of counts. The chain carries TRBV27 and TRBJ1-3; D might be TRBD1 (6 bases). Trimming removed 0 bases at V and 0 bases at J, with 9 bases between. Germline CDR1 reads MNHEY; CDR2 reads SMNVEV (reference sequence). The CDR3 is 16 residues long. CDR3 bases: TGTGCCAGCAGTTTATCCCCAGGGGCCTCTGGAAACACCATATATTTT. Its protein is CASSLSPGASGNTIYF.

The V call is TRBV4-3, the J call TRBJ2-2, with 14 bases fitting TRBD2. This CDR3 region has 21 residues. With 0 bases clipped from V and 3 bases from J, the junction kept 12 bases outside the gene matches. Looked up from germline, CDR1 is LGHNA and CDR2 is YSLEER. The DNA for the CDR3 is TGCGCCAGCAGCCAAGAAGTTCGGGGACTAGCGGGGGAGGGTGACACCGGGGAGCTGTTTTTT. Amino acids: CASSQEVRGLAGEGDTGELFF.

This rearrangement joins TRBV4-1 to TRBJ1-6; D gene ambiguous. Trimming removed 1 base from V and 7 bases from J, with 8 bases in between. Germline assignment: CDR1 MGHRA and CDR2 YSYEKL. CDR3 length: 14 amino acids. CDR3 loop: CASSQARFNSPLHF. CDR3 DNA sequence: TGCGCCAGCAGCCAAGCCCGCTTCAATTCACCCCTCCACTTT.

The rearrangement joins TRBV5-5 to TRBJ2-1; 8 bases match TRBD1. Per germline, CDR1 SGHKS and CDR2 YYEKEE (reference sequence). Trimming cost V 0 bases and J 7 bases; bases outside gene matches: 21. This CDR3 has 20 amino acids. For the CDR3, the DNA is TGTGCCAGCAGCTTGGAGCCTAAAACAAACGACAGGGGAAATGGTAATGAGCAGTTCTTC. It translates to CASSLEPKTNDRGNGNEQFF.

The chain is built from TRBV18 and TRBJ2-7; maybe TRBD1 (7 bases). Germline V gives CDR1 KGHSH, CDR2 LQKENI. Trimming cost V 3 bases and J 1 base, with 13 bases left between them. The CDR3 loop spans 15 amino acids. The CDR3 nucleotides are TGTGCCAGCTCACCGGAGGGGGCGATGTCCTACGAGCAGTACTTC. Translating it yields CASSPEGAMSYEQYF.

This clone was observed a handful of times. The chain combines TRBV7-2 with TRBJ1-2, with 7 bases matching TRBD1. With V trimmed by 5 bases and J by 4 bases, 7 bases remained unmatched. Germline values: CDR1 SGHTA, CDR2 FQGNSA. The CDR3 sequence is 14 residues long. CDR3 loop: CASSRPGQSYGYTF. CDR3 coding DNA: TGTGCCAGCAGCCGACCGGGACAGAGCTATGGCTACACCTTC.

The chain uses TRBV5-8 and TRBJ2-5; TRBD1 agrees at 11 bases. Germline V CDR1 and CDR2: SGHTS, YDEGEE. The J segment lost 2 bases and the V segment lost 0 bases, leaving 6 bases of the junction unmatched. The CDR3 contains 17 residues. The CDR3 loop is CASSLVSRDRGQETQYF. The DNA of the CDR3 is TGTGCCAGCAGCTTGGTGTCCCGGGACAGGGGGCAAGAGACCCAGTACTTC.

The rearrangement joins TRBV7-6 to TRBJ1-4; tentative D call: TRBD1 (5 bases). The germline V and J ends were trimmed by 1 base and 5 bases, with 23 bases remaining between them. The CDR3 consists of 19 residues. Germline loops: CDR1 SGHVS, CDR2 FNYEAQ. CDR3 in amino acids: CASSLEPPGMATTNEKLFF. For the CDR3, the DNA is TGTGCCAGCAGCTTAGAGCCTCCAGGGATGGCGACTACAAATGAAAAACTGTTTTTT.

The chain carries TRBV19 and TRBJ2-5, with 12 nucleotides matching TRBD1. Germline loops: CDR1 LNHDA, CDR2 SQIVND (reference sequence). This CDR3 contains 16 residues. V gave up 4 bases and J gave up 2 bases; unmatched junction bases: 5. CDR3 in DNA: TGTGCCAGTAGTAACCGGGACAGGGGGCTTCAAGAGACCCAGTACTTC. This sequence encodes CASSNRDRGLQETQYF. Supplemented by reference TRBV19 and TRBJ2-5, the full variable domain reads DGGITQSPKYLFRKEGQNVTLSCEQNLNHDAMYWYRQDPGQGLRLIYYSQIVNDFQKGDIAEGYSVSREKKESFPLTVTSAQKNPTAFYLCASSNRDRGLQETQYFGPGTRLLVL.

The chain joins TRBV28 to TRBJ1-5; 7 nucleotides line up with TRBD1. CDR3 length equals 13 residues. Germline values: CDR1 MDHEN, CDR2 SYDVKM. V was pared by 10 bases and J by 3 bases, with 6 bases of the junction left unmatched. The CDR3 DNA reads TGTGCCACAAACGGACAGGTCAATCAGCCCCAGCATTTT. This sequence encodes CATNGQVNQPQHF.

The rearrangement links TRBV11-2 to TRBJ1-1; D unclear. Trimming left V 5 bases short and J 4 bases short, with 14 bases between. Germline V gene data show CDR1 as SGHAT and CDR2 as FQNNGV. There are 14 residues in the CDR3. In DNA form, the CDR3 reads TGTGCCAGCAGCGTAACCGCGAGCGGCACTGAAGCTTTCTTT. Its protein product is CASSVTASGTEAFF.